This record concerns one TCR beta chain sequence. The sample originates from a study of blood T cell repertoires in COVID-19. Looking at the study overall: Researchers got acute and convalescent COVID-19 samples from the United States, Italy and Spain. The cDNA or gDNA used as material had been derived from T cells, B-cell-depleted T cells, or PBMCs.

The CDR3 covers 15 residues. Unmatched junction bases numbered 5, after V lost 4 bases and J lost 7 bases. CDR1 is SEHNR and CDR2 is FQNEAQ in the germline V gene (reference sequence). Per the original data handling: It was from reference gene primer amplification that nucleated cell counts were estimated. Sequencing used immunoSEQ multiplex PCR; TCRdb keeps in-frame clones, though not all of them. V and J calls and clone size come straight from that table; D and trimming were deduced from the DNA. This table has about 240,000 clones, about 84% appearing once. The sequenced material came from peripheral blood. The TCR comes from a man aged 80 or over with acute or convalescent COVID-19. V is TRBV7-9 and J is TRBJ1-6; TRBD1 matches 9 bases. The CDR3 protein is CASSSAGTGNSPLHF. For the CDR3, the DNA is TGTGCCAGCAGCTCCGCCGGGACAGGGAATTCACCCCTCCACTTT. The entire variable domain, with the rest obtained from reference TRBV7-9 and TRBJ1-6, is as follows: DTGVSQNPRHKITKRGQNVTFRCDPISEHNRLYWYRQTLGQGPEFLTYFQNEAQLEKSRLLSDRFSAERPKGSFSTLEIQRTEQGDSAMYLCASSSAGTGNSPLHFGNGTRLTVT.